Listed here are 25 T cell receptor beta chains from one sample, sequenced in a study of technical replicates of blood from a few donors. Generated by immunoSEQ multiplex PCR, the TCRdb table keeps only in-frame clones and is missing some. The sample has about 84,000 clones, 95% to 98% seen once. The specimen sequenced was T cells isolated from PBMCs. The source of these receptors is a human donor in good health.

The CDR3 DNA reads as TGTGCCAGCAGCCGAACAGGGGGCAGGGGTTGGGAGCAGTTCTTC. It encodes CASSRTGGRGWEQFF. The rearrangement joins TRBV7-2 to TRBJ2-1, with TRBD1 identical over 9 bases. The CDR3 runs 15 residues. V trimming: 5 bases; J trimming: 10 bases; junction bases outside the gene matches: 12. Germline V gene lookup returns CDR1 SGHTA and CDR2 FQGNSA.

The V call is TRBV11-2, the J call TRBJ2-5; tentative D call: TRBD2 (5 bases). The CDR3 is 17 amino acids. In germline, CDR1 is SGHAT, CDR2 FQNNGV. V was cut by 2 bases and J by 5 bases, with 21 bases left in between. CDR3 sequence: CASSLRPPGIVWETQYF. CDR3 nucleotides: TGTGCCAGCAGCTTACGTCCCCCGGGGATTGTGTGGGAGACCCAGTACTTC.

This chain links TRBV5-4 with TRBJ2-7; unclear D gene. This CDR3 spans 13 amino acids. Germline CDR1 SGHNT, CDR2 YYREEE (reference sequence). V gave up 2 bases and J gave up 2 bases, with 8 bases separating them. The CDR3: CASSFGGTYEQYF. CDR3 nucleotides: TGTGCCAGCAGCTTCGGCGGTACCTACGAGCAGTACTTC. Full variable domain (outside the CDR3, taken from reference TRBV5-4 and TRBJ2-7): ETGVTQSPTHLIKTRGQQVTLRCSSQSGHNTVSWYQQALGQGPQFIFQYYREEENGRGNFPPRFSGLQFPNYSSELNVNALELDDSALYLCASSFGGTYEQYFGPGTRLTVT.

The chain employs TRBV10-2 and TRBJ2-1; D is unresolved. This CDR3 is built from 11 residues. Germline CDR1 is WSHSY and CDR2 is SAAADI. The V and J ends lost 10 bases and 8 bases respectively, with 12 bases between them. CDR3 region: CATWVGHEQFF. The CDR3 coding sequence is TGCGCCACCTGGGTGGGCCATGAGCAGTTCTTC.

The chain is built from TRBV5-4 and TRBJ1-4; D not certain. Trimming took off 0 bases at V and 4 bases at J, with 4 bases between the two ends. Germline V gene data show CDR1 as SGHNT and CDR2 as YYREEE (reference sequence). CDR3 size: 13 residues. The CDR3 sequence: CASSLGGNEKLFF. CDR3 bases: TGTGCCAGCAGCTTGGGAGGTAATGAAAAACTGTTTTTT.

V gene TRBV4-1 combines with J gene TRBJ2-3; weak D call: TRBD1 (5 bases). Trimming took off 0 bases at V and 1 base at J, with 11 bases between the two ends. CDR3 size: 16 residues. The V gene's germline CDR1 is MGHRA and CDR2 YSYEKL. In DNA, the CDR3 is TGCGCCAGCAGCCAAGACAGAAACAGGCGCACAGATACGCAGTATTTT. Protein product: CASSQDRNRRTDTQYF.

This rearrangement joins TRBV2 to TRBJ2-3; 7 bases are shared with TRBD1. The CDR3 covers 14 residues. CDR1 and CDR2 from the germline V gene are SNHLY and FYNNEI. Trimming cost V 5 bases and J 2 bases; bases outside gene matches: 4. This CDR3 reads CASSSQGTTDTQYF. The CDR3 coding sequence is TGTGCCAGCAGTTCACAGGGGACCACAGATACGCAGTATTTT.

This chain links TRBV27 with TRBJ2-1, with D uncertain. Germline lookup yields CDR1 MNHEY and CDR2 SMNVEV (reference sequence). Trimming removed 7 bases from V and 7 bases from J, with 17 bases in between. CDR3 length: 14 amino acids. The CDR3 here is CASNGVQLPNEQFF. Written as DNA, the CDR3 is TGTGCCAGCAACGGAGTCCAACTCCCGAATGAGCAGTTCTTC.

V is TRBV18 and J is TRBJ1-4; TRBD1 might be the D (5 bases). The germline CDR1 and CDR2 sequences are KGHSH and LQKENI. CDR3 length equals 15 residues. Trimming pared 3 bases from V and 8 bases from J, leaving 16 bases between. The CDR3 nucleotides are TGTGCCAGCTCACCGACGCGTCAGGGAAGCGAAAAACTGTTTTTT. It yields the protein CASSPTRQGSEKLFF.

The chain links TRBV5-1 to TRBJ2-7; a possible D gene is TRBD2 (6 bases). CDR1 SGHRS and CDR2 YFSETQ come from the germline V gene. V was pared by 4 bases and J by 7 bases, with 18 bases between. The CDR3 is 14 residues long. CDR3 in amino acids: CASSRATSPGEQYF. Here the CDR3 DNA reads TGCGCCAGCAGCCGCGCGACTAGTCCCGGGGAGCAGTACTTC.

This sequence joins TRBV7-2 and TRBJ1-2, with 7 bases fitting TRBD1. CDR1 is SGHTA, CDR2 FQGNSA, per germline. After removal of 0 bases from V and 4 bases from J, the junction contained 5 bases not matched to a gene. The CDR3 runs to 15 residues. CDR3 in DNA: TGTGCCAGCAGCTTAGCCGCAGGACAGGCCTATGGCTACACCTTC. Translating it yields CASSLAAGQAYGYTF.

This clone occurred once. The rearrangement uses TRBV2 and TRBJ1-2; 9 nucleotides line up with TRBD1. This CDR3 contains 15 residues. V was clipped by 6 bases and J by 0 bases; unmatched bases: 5. Germline V gene data show CDR1 as SNHLY and CDR2 as FYNNEI. The CDR3 spells CASRATGGANYGYTF. CDR3 sequence (DNA): TGTGCCAGCAGGGCTACAGGGGGCGCTAACTATGGCTACACCTTC.

The chain uses TRBV7-8 and TRBJ2-4; 7 bases map to TRBD2. V shed 7 bases, J shed 14 bases, and the junction held 11 bases outside the gene matches. This CDR3 is built from 12 residues. Germline CDR1 SGHVS, CDR2 FQNEAQ. CDR3 protein: CASNLGEGEKYF. The CDR3 DNA reads TGTGCCAGCAACCTCGGGGAGGGTGAGAAGTACTTC.

The V and J genes are TRBV2 and TRBJ2-5, with unresolved D. The ends were cut back, 0 bases at V and 5 bases at J, with 4 bases in the middle. Germline CDR1 and CDR2: SNHLY and FYNNEI. CDR3 size: 12 residues. The CDR3 nucleotides read TGTGCCAGCAGTGAAGCACAGGAGACCCAGTACTTC. Protein: CASSEAQETQYF.

This rearrangement joins TRBV10-3 to TRBJ1-5; D remains ambiguous. There are 15 residues in the CDR3. The ends were cut back, 4 bases at V and 0 bases at J, with 10 bases in the middle. The V gene's germline CDR1 is ENHRY and CDR2 SYGVKD. CDR3 coding DNA: TGTGCCATCAGTGGGACGAGGGATAGCAATCAGCCCCAGCATTTT. It encodes CAISGTRDSNQPQHF.

This sequence joins TRBV29-1 and TRBJ2-1; D may be TRBD2 (6 bases). V was clipped by 4 bases and J by 4 bases, with 11 bases between them. CDR3 length: 13 amino acids. CDR1 is SQVTM and CDR2 is ANQGSEA in the germline V gene. The CDR3 DNA follows: TGCAGCGTTGTACGGGACTTTTACAATGAGCAGTTCTTC. It codes for CSVVRDFYNEQFF.

V is TRBV28 and J is TRBJ1-1; no clear D gene. This CDR3 is 13 amino acids long. Trimming removed 1 base at V and 8 bases at J, with 11 bases between. The germline CDR1 and CDR2 sequences are MDHEN and SYDVKM. The DNA for the CDR3 is TGTGCCAGCAGTTTATCTGTCTTGTCCGAAGCTTTCTTT. It yields the protein CASSLSVLSEAFF. Filled out from reference TRBV28 and TRBJ1-1, the complete variable domain reads DVKVTQSSRYLVKRTGEKVFLECVQDMDHENMFWYRQDPGLGLRLIYFSYDVKMKEKGDIPEGYSVSREKKERFSLILESASTNQTSMYLCASSLSVLSEAFFGQGTRLTVV.

This chain connects TRBV9 to TRBJ2-3; TRBD2 matches 7 bases. The V gene's germline CDR1 is SGDLS and CDR2 YYNGEE. This CDR3 contains 16 residues. V lost 4 bases, J lost 2 bases, and 10 bases stayed unmatched. The CDR3 sequence is CASSTSLAGATDTQYF. CDR3 DNA sequence: TGTGCCAGCAGCACCTCGCTGGCGGGAGCCACAGATACGCAGTATTTT.

The rearrangement uses TRBV30 and TRBJ2-2, with a tentative D call TRBD1 (6 bases). The CDR3 has 13 residues. Germline CDR1 is GTSNPN and CDR2 is SVGIG (reference sequence). Trimming cost V 4 bases and J 6 bases, with 12 bases left between them. CDR3 bases: TGTGCCTGGAATGGCAGGGGCTCCGGGGAGCTGTTTTTT. It is translated as CAWNGRGSGELFF.

The chain is built from TRBV9 and TRBJ1-2; perhaps TRBD1 as D (6 bases). V lost 0 bases and J 8 bases, leaving 23 bases between the germline ends. This CDR3 spans 17 amino acids. In germline, CDR1 is SGDLS, CDR2 YYNGEE. This chain's CDR3 is CASSVGGVGGASKGYTF. The CDR3 DNA reads as TGTGCCAGCAGCGTAGGCGGGGTTGGGGGGGCGTCGAAGGGCTACACCTTC.

The rearrangement links TRBV6-5 to TRBJ1-5; D is perhaps TRBD1 (5 bases). The CDR3 length is 14 residues. The germline V gene has CDR1 MNHEY and CDR2 SVGAGI. V gave up 7 bases and J gave up 0 bases, with 10 bases separating them. CDR3 protein: CASKRQNSNQPQHF. The CDR3 DNA is TGTGCCAGCAAGCGACAGAATAGCAATCAGCCCCAGCATTTT.

CDR3 residues: CASSPGGVYEQYF. The CDR3 DNA sequence: TGTGCCAGCAGCCCAGGGGGAGTCTACGAGCAGTACTTC. V usage is TRBV7-8 and J usage is TRBJ2-7, with TRBD1 matching over 7 bases. Losses at the gene ends were 5 bases for V and 3 bases for J; bases not matched to a gene: 4. The CDR3 consists of 13 residues. Per germline, CDR1 SGHVS and CDR2 FQNEAQ.

This clone has only one observation. The chain has TRBV28 and TRBJ1-4, with D maybe TRBD1 (5 bases). The V and J ends lost 3 bases and 8 bases respectively, with 25 bases between them. Germline V lookup: CDR1 MDHEN, CDR2 SYDVKM. The CDR3 loop spans 18 amino acids. CDR3 DNA: TGTGCCAGCAGTTTTACGTCTCTGGGGGGGTGGTATAGAGAAAAACTGTTTTTT. It yields the protein CASSFTSLGGWYREKLFF.

The chain combines TRBV6-5 with TRBJ2-1, with TRBD1 identical over 9 bases. The length of the CDR3 is 14 residues. Germline loops: CDR1 MNHEY, CDR2 SVGAGI. V was pared by 4 bases and J by 9 bases, with 7 bases of the junction left unmatched. In DNA form, the CDR3 reads TGTGCCAGCAGTTCCGGACAGGGGTCAACTGAGCAGTTCTTC. Its translation: CASSSGQGSTEQFF.

V gene TRBV4-1 combines with J gene TRBJ1-1; 8 bases are a match to TRBD1. The germline V gene encodes CDR1 MGHRA and CDR2 YSYEKL. The CDR3 runs 15 residues. Unmatched junction bases numbered 8, after V lost 0 bases and J lost 8 bases. In DNA, the CDR3 is TGCGCCAGCAGCCAAGATGGCAGGGGGCGCGGGGAAGCTTTCTTT. Its protein product is CASSQDGRGRGEAFF.